This record covers a single TCR beta chain. Its antigen is unknown. The record originates from a study of T-cell memory formation after mild COVID-19. Findings and limits, study-wide: Detection of some responders pre-infection suggested pre-existing cross-reactive memory T cells participated. CD4+ clones that contracted lay mainly in CM and EM; CD8+ ones lay in EMRA.

Researchers used 5'RACE with constant-segment primers to make TCR alpha and TCR beta cDNA libraries that carry sample barcodes and UMIs. TCRdb re-called the 5' RACE reads with MiXCR, one entry per CDR3 protein. Altogether approximately 580,000 distinct CDR3 sequences are present, 20% being singletons, with the ten largest covering around 13%. The germline V and J ends were trimmed by 5 bases and 0 bases, with 21 bases remaining between them. Per the germline V gene, CDR1 is SQVTM and CDR2 is ANQGSEA. The CDR3 covers 17 residues. The chain uses TRBV29-1 and TRBJ2-3; perhaps TRBD1 as D (5 bases). The sample taken for sequencing was PBMCs or a T cell subset sorted from them (not recorded which). The sequence came from an adult woman who had mild COVID-19 (a few samples of this study predate the infection). Cell type and time point are not known. The CDR3 region has the DNA TGCAGCGTTCTAAAGGTCGAGAGCAGGGTTAGCACAGATACGCAGTATTTT. Translating gives CSVLKVESRVSTDTQYF.